Listed here are 30 T cell receptor beta chains from one sample, sequenced in a study of T cells after yellow fever vaccination. TCRdb used MiXCR to reprocess the 5' RACE reads, holding one entry per CDR3 protein. The sample has around 590,000 distinct CDR3 sequences, 9% to 15% seen once; the top ten hold about 15%. The sample in question was PBMCs, obtained on the day of the yellow fever booster vaccination. These receptors were collected from a man younger than 40 who received the YFV17D yellow fever vaccine.

This clonotype was picked up a small number of times. V usage is TRBV6-1 and J usage is TRBJ1-2; D perhaps matches TRBD1 (5 bases). The V gene lost 8 bases and the J gene lost 8 bases, with 12 bases spanning the gap. Germline values: CDR1 MNHNS, CDR2 SASEGT. The CDR3 length is 11 residues. Here the CDR3 DNA reads TGTGCCAGCCTCGGACAAGCGGGCTACACCTTC. Protein: CASLGQAGYTF.

This clonotype was observed a handful of times. The chain employs TRBV12-5 and TRBJ2-1, with TRBD2 matching 8 bases. The germline CDR1 and CDR2 sequences are LGHNT and FRNRAP. V dropped 0 bases and J dropped 12; count of bases not matched to a gene: 10. CDR3 length: 15 amino acids. CDR3 in amino acids: CASGLVIRAGGRQFF. The DNA for the CDR3 is TGTGCTAGTGGTTTGGTGATTCGGGCGGGAGGCCGGCAGTTCTTC.

The chain has TRBV6-1 and TRBJ1-2, with a possible D match to TRBD1 (6 bases). With 6 bases removed from V and 4 bases from J, the gap between germline ends came to 15 bases. CDR3 length: 14 amino acids. Germline V gives CDR1 MNHNS, CDR2 SASEGT. CDR3 bases: TGTGCCAGCAGCCAAACAGGGCTTGGCTATGGCTACACCTTC. The encoded protein is CASSQTGLGYGYTF.

This clonotype was seen a handful of times. The chain has TRBV5-1 and TRBJ2-5; 16 bases line up with TRBD2. The CDR3 extends over 18 amino acids. Germline trimming cut 7 bases from V and 4 bases from J; bases unmatched to any gene: 13. Germline V gene lookup returns CDR1 SGHRS and CDR2 YFSETQ. CDR3 coding DNA: TGCGCCAGCTCACCCCTCGGGACTAGCGGGAGGGTTGGAGAGACCCAGTACTTC. It codes for CASSPLGTSGRVGETQYF.

This clonotype has more than one count but fewer than ten. The chain employs TRBV5-5 and TRBJ1-3; TRBD1 matches at 9 bases. V lost 0 bases and J lost 2; bases outside the gene matches: 6. Germline values: CDR1 SGHKS, CDR2 YYEKEE (reference sequence). This CDR3 spans 17 amino acids. The CDR3 bases are TGTGCCAGCAGCTTGGCGGGAGGGACAGGGACTGGAAACACCATATATTTT. Residues: CASSLAGGTGTGNTIYF.

This sequence joins TRBV5-1 and TRBJ2-7, with D unclear. Germline V gene sequence: CDR1 SGHRS, CDR2 YFSETQ. This CDR3 is 16 amino acids long. V lost 4 bases and J 3 bases, leaving 20 bases between the germline ends. CDR3 protein: CASSLSEGHSHYEQYF. DNA of the CDR3: TGCGCCAGCAGCCTTTCGGAAGGGCATTCCCACTACGAGCAGTACTTC.

This clonotype turned up a few times. The CDR3 region has the DNA TGTGCCAGCAGCTTAGGGGGACTCCCTGAGCAGTACTTC. As protein: CASSLGGLPEQYF. The rearrangement joins TRBV7-2 to TRBJ2-7; weak D call: TRBD2 (6 bases). CDR1 SGHTA and CDR2 FQGNSA come from the germline V gene. This CDR3 has 13 residues. V lost 1 base and J 7 bases, leaving 11 bases between the germline ends.

This clonotype was seen ten or more times. The chain uses TRBV20-1 and TRBJ2-1; possibly TRBD1 for D (6 bases). Trimming took 5 bases from V and 1 from J, leaving 12 bases between them. Germline CDR1 reads DFQATT; CDR2 reads SNEGSKA (reference sequence). The length of the CDR3 is 14 residues. The CDR3 coding sequence is TGCAGTGCTGCACAGGGAGCGTCCTACAATGAGCAGTTCTTC. Protein: CSAAQGASYNEQFF.

This clonotype showed up just a few times. The chain combines TRBV7-9 with TRBJ2-7; D ambiguous. The germline gives CDR1 SEHNR, CDR2 FQNEAQ (reference sequence). The V gene lost 0 bases and the J gene lost 5 bases, with 8 bases spanning the gap. The CDR3 runs to 13 residues. CDR3 in DNA: TGTGCCAGCAGCTTAGCGGGAACCAACGAGCAGTACTTC. Protein: CASSLAGTNEQYF. Full variable domain (remainder filled in from reference TRBV7-9 and TRBJ2-7): DTGVSQNPRHKITKRGQNVTFRCDPISEHNRLYWYRQTLGQGPEFLTYFQNEAQLEKSRLLSDRFSAERPKGSFSTLEIQRTEQGDSAMYLCASSLAGTNEQYFGPGTRLTVT.

The chain links TRBV20-1 to TRBJ2-4; no clear D gene. The CDR3 runs 12 residues. Germline V gives CDR1 DFQATT, CDR2 SNEGSKA (reference sequence). The ends were cut back, 6 bases at V and 6 bases at J, with 12 bases in the middle. The CDR3 sequence is CSAVNPSNIQYF. CDR3 sequence (DNA): TGCAGTGCGGTTAACCCTTCAAACATTCAGTACTTC.

This clonotype was found a few times. The chain recombines TRBV10-3 with TRBJ1-5; the D is unclear. The length of the CDR3 is 17 residues. Germline V gene lookup returns CDR1 ENHRY and CDR2 SYGVKD. Trimming pared 10 bases from V and 6 bases from J, leaving 28 bases between. The CDR3 sequence is CATSIRGSGGRFQPQHF. The CDR3 DNA sequence: TGTGCCACCTCAATCCGAGGTAGTGGAGGACGTTTTCAGCCCCAGCATTTT.

This clonotype showed up just a few times. The V gene is TRBV12-3 or TRBV12-4, the J gene TRBJ2-7; D might be TRBD1 or TRBD2, each matching 5 bases. The CDR3 sequence is 13 residues long. Trimming left V 8 bases short and J 2 bases short, with 13 bases between. Here the CDR3 DNA reads TGTGCCAGCCTCCGGGACCAAACCTACGAGCAGTACTTC. This translates into CASLRDQTYEQYF.

This clonotype has just a few counts. This rearrangement joins TRBV14 to TRBJ2-1, with a weak D call TRBD1 (6 bases). This CDR3 region has 11 residues. CDR1 and CDR2 from the germline V gene are SGHDN and FVKESK. Trimming removed 3 bases from V and 15 bases from J, with 12 bases in between. The CDR3 sequence is CASSQNRAAFF. The CDR3 DNA follows: TGTGCCAGCAGCCAGAACAGGGCTGCGTTCTTC.

This clonotype has at least ten counts. The chain joins TRBV5-1 to TRBJ2-6; 11 nucleotides align to TRBD1. Germline loops: CDR1 SGHRS, CDR2 YFSETQ. The CDR3 is made up of 17 amino acids. The V segment lost 4 bases and the J segment 4 bases; nucleotides outside the gene matches: 7. CDR3 DNA: TGCGCCAGCAGCCCTGGACAGGGGGCATCGGGGGCCAACGTCCTGACTTTC. Amino acid sequence: CASSPGQGASGANVLTF. Drawing the rest from reference TRBV5-1 and TRBJ2-6, the complete variable domain is KAGVTQTPRYLIKTRGQQVTLSCSPISGHRSVSWYQQTPGQGLQFLFEYFSETQRNKGNFPGRFSGRQFSNSRSEMNVSTLELGDSALYLCASSPGQGASGANVLTFGAGSRLTVL.

J is TRBJ2-5 and V is TRBV19; 8 bases agree with TRBD1. This CDR3 is built from 14 residues. CDR1 is LNHDA, CDR2 SQIVND, per germline (reference sequence). After removal of 4 bases from V and 4 bases from J, the junction contained 5 bases not matched to a gene. The CDR3 here is CASSTTGVGETQYF. The CDR3 DNA reads TGTGCCAGTAGTACGACAGGGGTCGGAGAGACCCAGTACTTC.

This clonotype has a count of ten or more. This CDR3 is CASSYSTGQPQHF. The CDR3 nucleotides are TGTGCCAGCAGTTACTCGACGGGTCAGCCCCAGCATTTT. The rearrangement links TRBV6-5 to TRBJ1-5; D unresolved. Germline lookup yields CDR1 MNHEY and CDR2 SVGAGI. The CDR3 runs 13 residues. The V end was cut by 0 bases, the J end by 6 bases, with 6 bases between.

This rearrangement joins TRBV10-3 to TRBJ2-6; the D gene is possibly TRBD2 (6 bases). V was shortened by 10 bases and J by 0 bases, with 19 bases between the two germline ends. This CDR3 is built from 17 residues. CDR1 is ENHRY and CDR2 is SYGVKD in the germline V gene. This CDR3 is CATTAHGGSSGANVLTF. The CDR3 DNA sequence: TGTGCCACCACGGCCCACGGAGGGAGCTCTGGGGCCAACGTCCTGACTTTC.

This clonotype came up a few times. The chain uses TRBV4-3 and TRBJ2-3; TRBD2 aligns across 7 bases. In germline, CDR1 is LGHNA, CDR2 YSLEER. The CDR3 is made up of 16 amino acids. Trimming cost V 2 bases and J 2 bases; bases outside gene matches: 7. CDR3 sequence reads: CASSQQAGQNTDTQYF. CDR3 DNA: TGCGCCAGCAGCCAACAAGCGGGGCAAAACACAGATACGCAGTATTTT.

This chain uses TRBV5-1 with TRBJ2-1; TRBD2 aligns across 8 bases. CDR1 and CDR2 (germline): SGHRS, YFSETQ. V trimming: 4 bases; J trimming: 4 bases; junction bases outside the gene matches: 7. This CDR3 is built from 15 residues. The CDR3 DNA reads TGCGCCAGCAGCGGTACTAGCGGAGCATACAATGAGCAGTTCTTC. Its translation is CASSGTSGAYNEQFF.

V usage is TRBV25-1 and J usage is TRBJ2-1; TRBD2 aligns across 10 bases. J was trimmed by 8 bases and V by 2 bases; bases with no gene match: 6. The CDR3 runs to 15 residues. CDR1 MGHDK and CDR2 SYGVNS come from the germline V gene. This CDR3 reads CASSEPAGGPDEQFF. The DNA for the CDR3 is TGTGCCAGCAGTGAACCAGCGGGAGGGCCGGATGAGCAGTTCTTC.

The rearrangement joins TRBV28 to TRBJ2-5; D not certain. Trimming stripped 3 bases from V and 1 base from J, with 30 bases between. Germline V lookup: CDR1 MDHEN, CDR2 SYDVKM. This CDR3 spans 21 amino acids. CDR3: CASSFPSTIRGLWSTQETQYF. The CDR3 DNA sequence: TGTGCCAGCAGTTTCCCTTCTACAATACGAGGTTTATGGAGCACCCAAGAGACCCAGTACTTC.

This clonotype was picked up a small number of times. Likely a read error: the CDR3 ends without its conserved phenylalanine or tryptophan. Because the CDR3's place on the DNA is in doubt, the DNA is left out and the CDR3 is given as listed by TCRdb. This chain uses TRBV29-1 with TRBJ1-2. The CDR3 length is 13 residues, termini included. Per germline, CDR1 SQVTM and CDR2 ANQGSEA. CDR3 amino acids: CSVEDMRIPYFTL.

This clonotype has just a few counts. The chain combines TRBV6-1 with TRBJ2-5; possible D gene TRBD2, 7 bases. The CDR3 covers 16 residues. V lost 8 bases and J lost 5, with 24 bases in between. Germline values: CDR1 MNHNS, CDR2 SASEGT. CDR3 coding DNA: TGTGCCAGCTCCCGGGGGGCGCAACTTTACACGGAGACCCAGTACTTC. This translates into CASSRGAQLYTETQYF.

The V call is TRBV12-3 or TRBV12-4, the J call TRBJ2-2; no reliable D call. V was pared by 6 bases and J by 1 base, with 6 bases between. The CDR3 has 13 amino acids. Written as DNA, the CDR3 is TGTGCCAGCAGACTCAGGAACACCGGGGAGCTGTTTTTT. Amino acids: CASRLRNTGELFF.

The rearrangement joins TRBV7-9 to TRBJ2-3; 8 nucleotides align to TRBD1. This CDR3 is built from 16 residues. Per the germline V gene, CDR1 is SEHNR and CDR2 is FQNEAQ (reference sequence). The junction had 5 bases not matched to a gene; V was cut back by 1 base and J by 2 bases. For the CDR3, the DNA is TGTGCCAGCAGCTTAGGTACAGGGGGAATCACAGATACGCAGTATTTT. Translating it yields CASSLGTGGITDTQYF. The full variable domain, rest sourced from reference TRBV7-9 and TRBJ2-3, is DTGVSQNPRHKITKRGQNVTFRCDPISEHNRLYWYRQTLGQGPEFLTYFQNEAQLEKSRLLSDRFSAERPKGSFSTLEIQRTEQGDSAMYLCASSLGTGGITDTQYFGPGTRLTVL.

This clonotype has a handful of counts. The rearrangement joins TRBV12-3 or TRBV12-4 to TRBJ1-5; D ambiguous. The length of the CDR3 is 17 residues. V was pared by 4 bases and J by 3 bases, with 19 bases between. CDR3 coding DNA: TGTGCCAGCAGTTCTTTGGTGGCTGCAAGGGCCAATCAGCCCCAGCATTTT. It codes for CASSSLVAARANQPQHF.

The rearrangement links TRBV25-1 to TRBJ1-2; 7 positions match TRBD1. Germline V lookup: CDR1 MGHDK, CDR2 SYGVNS. CDR3 size: 13 residues. Unmatched junction bases numbered 3, after V lost 3 bases and J lost 5 bases. The CDR3 spells CASSESGGYGYTF. DNA of the CDR3: TGTGCCAGCAGTGAGTCAGGGGGTTATGGCTACACCTTC.

This clonotype was counted many times. The chain links TRBV5-1 to TRBJ2-1, with D hard to call. Between the trimmed V and J ends, which lost 4 bases and 7 bases, there was a span of 9 bases. The CDR3 is made up of 12 amino acids. CDR1 SGHRS and CDR2 YFSETQ come from the germline V gene. Here the CDR3 DNA reads TGCGCCAGCAGCCTGCTAGAGAATGAGCAGTTCTTC. Its translation is CASSLLENEQFF. The entire variable domain, with the rest obtained from reference TRBV5-1 and TRBJ2-1, is as follows: KAGVTQTPRYLIKTRGQQVTLSCSPISGHRSVSWYQQTPGQGLQFLFEYFSETQRNKGNFPGRFSGRQFSNSRSEMNVSTLELGDSALYLCASSLLENEQFFGPGTRLTVL.

This clonotype was observed a few times. V is TRBV7-4 and J is TRBJ2-5; D perhaps matches TRBD2 (6 bases). V was shortened by 5 bases and J by 5 bases, with 18 bases between the two germline ends. The CDR3 extends over 15 amino acids. The germline gives CDR1 SGHVT, CDR2 SQSDAQ. CDR3 coding DNA: TGTGCCAGCAGCGCCACCGGGACTCAAGGGGAGACCCAGTACTTC. Translation gives CASSATGTQGETQYF. The whole variable domain, remainder taken from reference TRBV7-4 and TRBJ2-5, is GAGVSQSPRYKVAKRGRDVALRCDSISGHVTLYWYRQTLGQGSEVLTYSQSDAQRDKSGRPSGRFSAERPERSVSTLKIQRTEQGDSAVYLCASSATGTQGETQYFGPGTRLLVL.

The rearrangement links TRBV7-2 to TRBJ1-1, with D perhaps matching TRBD1 (6 bases). The V end was cut by 6 bases, the J end by 7 bases, with 27 bases between. Germline CDR1 is SGHTA and CDR2 is FQGNSA. The CDR3 length is 17 residues. The CDR3 DNA reads TGTGCCAGCAGATTATTCGGGGGACATGGACACCGCCTTGAAGCTTTCTTT. Translated: CASRLFGGHGHRLEAFF.